Each of the 12 T cell receptor beta chains below was sequenced from the same sample in a study of cytomegalovirus exposure and HLA in healthy donors. The repertoire was sequenced with immunoSEQ multiplex PCR; TCRdb's copy has only in-frame clones and lacks some. The repertoire includes about 200,000 clones, around 80% of them detected once, and roughly 13% sits in the top ten. The specimen was PBMCs. These receptor sequences come from a woman in her twenties or thirties in good health and CMV-seropositive.

This clone turned up a few times. This chain joins TRBV6-6 and TRBJ2-1; 7 nucleotides match TRBD2. Germline loops: CDR1 MNHNY, CDR2 SVGAGI (reference sequence). The CDR3 loop spans 14 amino acids. The V segment lost 5 bases and the J segment 4 bases; nucleotides outside the gene matches: 5. The CDR3 DNA reads as TGTGCCAGCAGTCGTGCTAGCGGATACAATGAGCAGTTCTTC. Encoded protein: CASSRASGYNEQFF.

Ten or more counts support this clone. The V call is TRBV7-2, the J call TRBJ1-5; D gene ambiguous. V lost 6 bases, J lost 2 bases, and 8 bases lay in between. The germline V gene encodes CDR1 SGHTA and CDR2 FQGNSA. CDR3 length: 13 residues. The CDR3 DNA follows: TGTGCCAGCAGTAAACGGGGCAATCAGCCCCAGCATTTT. It translates to CASSKRGNQPQHF.

The chain has TRBV11-3 and TRBJ2-2, with a possible D match to TRBD2 (6 bases). The CDR3 contains 15 residues. Germline assignment: CDR1 SGHNT and CDR2 YENEEA. The V end lost 3 bases, the J end lost 6 bases, and 14 bases lay between the germline ends. The CDR3 is CASSFLGGDAGELFF. DNA of the CDR3: TGTGCCAGCAGCTTCCTCGGGGGAGACGCCGGGGAGCTGTTTTTT.

This sequence joins TRBV29-1 and TRBJ2-2, with D tentatively TRBD2 (6 bases). The V end lost 3 bases, the J end lost 7 bases, and 9 bases lay between the germline ends. Germline CDR1 reads SQVTM; CDR2 reads ANQGSEA. The CDR3 covers 12 residues. DNA of the CDR3: TGCAGCGTTGACATCGGGAGCGGGGAGCTGTTTTTT. Its translation is CSVDIGSGELFF.

This clone was seen a few times. The chain has TRBV2 and TRBJ2-7, with a weak D call TRBD2 (6 bases). The germline V and J ends were trimmed by 11 bases and 0 bases, with 14 bases remaining between them. Per germline, CDR1 SNHLY and CDR2 FYNNEI. This CDR3 region has 13 residues. DNA of the CDR3: TGTGCCTCTGGGACTGCCAACTCCTACGAGCAGTACTTC. This translates into CASGTANSYEQYF.

V and J are TRBV2 and TRBJ2-2; D is possibly TRBD1 (6 bases). From germline, CDR1 is SNHLY and CDR2 FYNNEI. The CDR3 is 13 residues long. Deletions cut 3 bases from V and 5 bases from J, with 7 bases between. The CDR3 loop reads CASSDRGTGELFF. The CDR3 DNA follows: TGTGCCAGCAGTGATAGGGGGACCGGGGAGCTGTTTTTT.

This chain uses TRBV5-6 with TRBJ1-2, with TRBD1 matching 7 bases. The length of the CDR3 is 15 residues. V lost 4 bases to trimming and J lost 4 bases; unmatched junction nucleotides: 10. Germline lookup yields CDR1 SGHDT and CDR2 YYEEEE. This chain's CDR3 is CASSRMTGTAYGYTF. CDR3 nucleotide sequence: TGTGCCAGCAGCCGCATGACAGGGACGGCCTATGGCTACACCTTC. The full variable domain, completed using reference TRBV5-6 and TRBJ1-2, is DAGVTQSPTHLIKTRGQQVTLRCSPKSGHDTVSWYQQALGQGPQFIFQYYEEEERQRGNFPDRFSGHQFPNYSSELNVNALLLGDSALYLCASSRMTGTAYGYTFGSGTRLTVV.

The chain is built from TRBV28 and TRBJ1-1; no reliable D call. V was shortened by 5 bases and J by 0 bases, with 10 bases between the two germline ends. CDR3 size: 14 residues. CDR1 and CDR2 (germline): MDHEN, SYDVKM. In nucleotides, the CDR3 is TGTGCCAGCAGTCTCATTAACATGAACACTGAAGCTTTCTTT. Translated: CASSLINMNTEAFF.

Written as DNA, the CDR3 is TGTGCCAGCAGCTCGGGCACAGGGGCCCTTAAAGAGAGCTTCTTC. It yields the protein CASSSGTGALKESFF. The rearrangement joins TRBV11-2 to TRBJ2-1; 7 positions match TRBD1. The CDR3 length is 15 residues. V shed 4 bases and J 16 bases; nucleotides not matched to a gene: 19. Germline-derived CDR1 and CDR2 are SGHAT and FQNNGV.

This clone was counted ten times or more. Different DNA sequences within this sample yield the same CDR3. The chain uses TRBV18 and TRBJ1-2; D not resolved. This CDR3 is 15 amino acids long. CDR1 is KGHSH, CDR2 LQKENI, per germline. Trimming took off 2 bases at V and 0 bases at J, with 10 bases between the two ends. This CDR3 reads CASSPAGQANYGYTF. CDR3 nucleotides: TGTGCCAGCTCACCAGCAGGCCAGGCTAACTATGGCTACACCTTC.

This clone appeared once. The chain is built from TRBV7-2 and TRBJ2-1; 9 bases match TRBD2. The V gene end was trimmed by 5 bases and the J gene end by 4 bases; junction bases not matched to a gene: 6. Germline assignment: CDR1 SGHTA and CDR2 FQGNSA. The CDR3 runs 15 residues. CDR3 DNA sequence: TGTGCCAGCAGCATGGGGACTAGCCTATACAATGAGCAGTTCTTC. Residues: CASSMGTSLYNEQFF.

The sample holds a few counts of this clone. Other DNA sequences of this sample code for an identical CDR3. The genes are TRBV29-1 and TRBJ2-7, with 11 bases that match TRBD2. Germline CDR1 SQVTM, CDR2 ANQGSEA. V shed 6 bases, J shed 0 bases, and the junction held 1 base outside the gene matches. The CDR3 sequence is 13 residues long. The CDR3 protein is CSVGTSGSYEQYF. The CDR3 nucleotides are TGCAGCGTGGGGACTAGCGGCTCCTACGAGCAGTACTTC.